The 23 T cell receptor beta chains below were found in one sample sequenced in a study of T cell responses to AZD1222 COVID-19 vaccine. The table came from immunoSEQ multiplex PCR; TCRdb's copy has only in-frame clones and leaves some out. The sample holds 100,000 to 150,000 clones, roughly 92% seen once. Sequencing was performed on peripheral blood, taken 28 days after the second AZD1222 dose. These receptors came from an adult who received the AZD1222 COVID-19 vaccine.

This clone is a singleton in its sample. The V gene is TRBV28, the J gene TRBJ2-7; 13 bases line up with TRBD2. There are 14 residues in the CDR3. V gave up 7 bases and J gave up 7 bases; unmatched junction bases: 7. In germline, CDR1 is MDHEN, CDR2 SYDVKM. The CDR3 protein is CASTRTSGSSEQYF. CDR3 bases: TGTGCCAGCACCAGGACTAGCGGGAGTAGTGAGCAGTACTTC. The whole variable domain, filled in from reference TRBV28 and TRBJ2-7, reads DVKVTQSSRYLVKRTGEKVFLECVQDMDHENMFWYRQDPGLGLRLIYFSYDVKMKEKGDIPEGYSVSREKKERFSLILESASTNQTSMYLCASTRTSGSSEQYFGPGTRLTVT.

The gene calls are TRBV7-6 and TRBJ2-5; TRBD1 or TRBD2 may be the D gene (5 bases each). The CDR3 sequence is 15 residues long. The ends were cut back, 4 bases at V and 1 base at J, with 13 bases in the middle. In germline, CDR1 is SGHVS, CDR2 FNYEAQ. The CDR3 region has the DNA TGTGCCAGCAGCTCCATAGTCGGGACCCAAGAGACCCAGTACTTC. Translating it yields CASSSIVGTQETQYF.

This chain connects TRBV9 to TRBJ2-1; D not certain. V lost 4 bases and J lost 7, with 6 bases in between. The CDR3 loop spans 11 amino acids. The germline CDR1 and CDR2 sequences are SGDLS and YYNGEE. The CDR3 is CASSLGNEQFF. The CDR3 region has the DNA TGTGCCAGCAGCTTGGGGAATGAGCAGTTCTTC.

The chain employs TRBV6-1 and TRBJ2-6; 8 nucleotides align to TRBD1. The CDR3 totals 16 residues. V lost 2 bases to trimming and J lost 0 bases; unmatched junction nucleotides: 0. Germline values: CDR1 MNHNS, CDR2 SASEGT. Here the CDR3 DNA reads TGTGCCAGCAGTGAAACAGGGGGCTCTGGGGCCAACGTCCTGACTTTC. It translates to CASSETGGSGANVLTF.

This rearrangement joins TRBV6-5 to TRBJ1-2, with 7 bases matching TRBD1. This CDR3 region has 12 residues. The germline gives CDR1 MNHEY, CDR2 SVGAGI. V dropped 5 bases and J dropped 6; count of bases not matched to a gene: 3. The CDR3 DNA sequence: TGTGCCAGCAGTCAGGGGGTTAATGGCTACACCTTC. Translating it yields CASSQGVNGYTF.

CDR3 nucleotide sequence: TGTGCCAGCTCACCACCGTTCGGGAATCAGCCCCAGCATTTT. Protein: CASSPPFGNQPQHF. The chain is built from TRBV18 and TRBJ1-5; D ambiguous. Germline-derived CDR1 and CDR2 are KGHSH and LQKENI. The CDR3 covers 14 residues. V was pared by 0 bases and J by 4 bases, with 7 bases between.

This rearrangement joins TRBV19 to TRBJ2-2; D uncertain. CDR1 and CDR2 from the germline V gene are LNHDA and SQIVND (reference sequence). The V end was cut by 5 bases, the J end by 0 bases, with 13 bases between. The CDR3 spans 16 residues. In DNA form, the CDR3 reads TGTGCCAGTAGTTCCGGACGCTGGGCGAACACCGGGGAGCTGTTTTTT. Its translation is CASSSGRWANTGELFF. The whole variable domain, filled in from reference TRBV19 and TRBJ2-2, reads DGGITQSPKYLFRKEGQNVTLSCEQNLNHDAMYWYRQDPGQGLRLIYYSQIVNDFQKGDIAEGYSVSREKKESFPLTVTSAQKNPTAFYLCASSSGRWANTGELFFGEGSRLTVL.

This sequence joins TRBV19 and TRBJ2-1; D unclear. This CDR3 spans 13 amino acids. Trimming took 5 bases from V and 7 from J, leaving 12 bases between them. Looked up from germline, CDR1 is LNHDA and CDR2 is SQIVND (reference sequence). In nucleotides, the CDR3 is TGTGCCAGTAGTCCCTCCCTTAAGAATGAGCAGTTCTTC. Its protein product is CASSPSLKNEQFF.

This clone came up once. J is TRBJ1-6 and V is TRBV28, with D perhaps matching TRBD1 (5 bases). This CDR3 has 14 amino acids. Germline V gene sequence: CDR1 MDHEN, CDR2 SYDVKM. The germline V and J ends were trimmed by 7 bases and 10 bases, with 17 bases remaining between them. DNA of the CDR3: TGTGCCAGCATGATGGGGCAGGGAAGATCACCCCTCCACTTT. Translating it yields CASMMGQGRSPLHF. The variable domain in full, completed from reference TRBV28 and TRBJ1-6, reads DVKVTQSSRYLVKRTGEKVFLECVQDMDHENMFWYRQDPGLGLRLIYFSYDVKMKEKGDIPEGYSVSREKKERFSLILESASTNQTSMYLCASMMGQGRSPLHFGNGTRLTVT.

The rearrangement joins TRBV24-1 to TRBJ2-2; 7 nucleotides align to TRBD1. J gave up 1 base and V 9 bases, and 4 bases lay outside the gene matches. This CDR3 has 14 residues. CDR1 and CDR2 (germline): KGHDR, SFDVKD. CDR3 DNA sequence: TGTGCCACCGAAGGGGGCCAGAACACCGGGGAGCTGTTTTTT. It specifies CATEGGQNTGELFF.

The sample holds one count of this clone. The CDR3 region is CASSPRTTYSFRTGELFF. CDR3 nucleotides: TGTGCCAGCAGTCCCCGGACTACGTATTCCTTTAGAACCGGGGAGCTGTTTTTT. The V gene is TRBV7-2, the J gene TRBJ2-2; tentative D call: TRBD2 (6 bases). The germline CDR1 and CDR2 sequences are SGHTA and FQGNSA. The V and J ends lost 6 bases and 5 bases respectively, with 25 bases between them. The CDR3 extends over 18 amino acids.

This CDR3 reads CASSLVHRPGNGYTF. The CDR3 DNA reads TGTGCCAGCAGCTTGGTTCATCGCCCTGGAAATGGCTACACCTTC. The J gene is TRBJ1-2, the V gene TRBV5-8, with D hard to call. Trimming took off 0 bases at V and 6 bases at J, with 15 bases between the two ends. Germline V gene sequence: CDR1 SGHTS, CDR2 YDEGEE. The CDR3 spans 15 residues. Filled out from reference TRBV5-8 and TRBJ1-2, the complete variable domain reads EAGVTQSPTHLIKTRGQQATLRCSPISGHTSVYWYQQALGLGLQFLLWYDEGEERNRGNFPPRFSGRQFPNYSSELNVNALELEDSALYLCASSLVHRPGNGYTFGSGTRLTVV.

The CDR3 bases are TGTGCCTGGTCCGACCAGGGGGAAAAACTGTTTTTT. It codes for CAWSDQGEKLFF. The rearrangement joins TRBV30 to TRBJ1-4; maybe TRBD1 (6 bases). The CDR3 runs to 12 residues. In germline, CDR1 is GTSNPN, CDR2 SVGIG (reference sequence). Trimming cost V 5 bases and J 8 bases, with 12 bases left between them.

J is TRBJ1-3 and V is TRBV27, with D unclear. CDR1 is MNHEY, CDR2 SMNVEV, per germline (reference sequence). V shed 10 bases and J shed 8 bases, with 3 bases lying between them. The CDR3 consists of 8 residues. CDR3 region: CATYTIYF. CDR3 sequence (DNA): TGTGCCACTTACACCATATATTTT.

The CDR3 is CASSLGPSGGGTDTQYF. The CDR3 DNA follows: TGTGCCAGCAGCTTAGGCCCGTCGGGCGGGGGCACAGATACGCAGTATTTT. V gene TRBV7-9 combines with J gene TRBJ2-3; D may be TRBD2 (6 bases). CDR1 and CDR2 from the germline V gene are SEHNR and FQNEAQ (reference sequence). Trimming cost V 1 base and J 1 base, with 15 bases left between them. The CDR3 loop spans 17 amino acids.

This clone was detected once. J is TRBJ1-5 and V is TRBV7-2; D perhaps matches TRBD1 (6 bases). The CDR3 has 14 residues. Germline CDR1 SGHTA, CDR2 FQGNSA. Trimming removed 1 base from V and 6 bases from J, with 10 bases in between. The CDR3 nucleotides are TGTGCCAGCAGCTTAGTCGGGGGCGGTCAGCCCCAGCATTTT. Encoded protein: CASSLVGGGQPQHF.

The genes are TRBV4-1 and TRBJ2-7; 13 bases match TRBD2. The J segment lost 6 bases and the V segment lost 4 bases, leaving 9 bases of the junction unmatched. From germline, CDR1 is MGHRA and CDR2 YSYEKL. The CDR3 is 16 residues long. CDR3 amino acids: CASSRTGLAGEGEQYF. The CDR3 bases are TGCGCCAGCAGCCGGACAGGACTAGCGGGAGAAGGCGAGCAGTACTTC.

The genes are TRBV4-2 and TRBJ1-4; TRBD1 agrees at 7 bases. The CDR3 is 15 amino acids. V lost 0 bases, J lost 3 bases, and 1 base stayed unmatched. Per the germline V gene, CDR1 is LGHNA and CDR2 is YNFKEQ. CDR3 coding DNA: TGTGCCAGCAGCCAAGAGGGGACAGCTAATGAAAAACTGTTTTTT. This translates into CASSQEGTANEKLFF.

The genes are TRBV7-3 and TRBJ2-3; 14 bases match TRBD2. CDR3 length: 17 amino acids. The junction had 7 bases not matched to a gene; V was cut back by 4 bases and J by 4 bases. Germline V CDR1 and CDR2: SGHTA, FQGTGA. The CDR3 protein is CASSSRGLAGASDTQYF. Here the CDR3 DNA reads TGTGCCAGCAGCTCCCGGGGACTAGCGGGAGCCTCAGATACGCAGTATTTT.

DNA of the CDR3: TGTGCCAGTAGTATAACTCCCATTCATGGCTACACCTTC. It translates to CASSITPIHGYTF. This rearrangement joins TRBV19 to TRBJ1-2; no definite D call. The germline V and J ends were trimmed by 2 bases and 6 bases, with 10 bases remaining between them. The CDR3 length is 13 residues. The germline V gene encodes CDR1 LNHDA and CDR2 SQIVND (reference sequence).

This clone was detected only once. The chain uses TRBV6-2 or TRBV6-3 and TRBJ1-6, with no clear D. The CDR3 has 15 residues. With 0 bases removed from V and 9 bases from J, the gap between germline ends came to 12 bases. CDR1 and CDR2 (germline): MNHEY, SVGEGT. CDR3 protein: CASSYSSGSFSPLHF. CDR3 in DNA: TGTGCCAGCAGTTACTCTTCCGGTTCGTTTTCACCCCTCCACTTT.

V and J are TRBV19 and TRBJ2-3, with D perhaps matching TRBD1 (5 bases). This CDR3 has 15 residues. Trimming took 1 base from V and 4 from J, leaving 12 bases between them. CDR1 is LNHDA, CDR2 SQIVND, per germline (reference sequence). CDR3 sequence reads: CASSIGSLGADTQYF. CDR3 DNA sequence: TGTGCCAGTAGTATAGGATCCCTAGGGGCAGATACGCAGTATTTT.

The chain links TRBV10-2 to TRBJ2-7, with 8 bases identical to TRBD2. Germline values: CDR1 WSHSY, CDR2 SAAADI. With 3 bases clipped from V and 1 base from J, the junction kept 5 bases outside the gene matches. This CDR3 is 15 amino acids long. In DNA, the CDR3 is TGCGCCAGCAGTGAATTGGGCGGGAGGTCCTACGAGCAGTACTTC. It translates to CASSELGGRSYEQYF.